Detailed here is one T cell receptor beta chain. This clonotype was seen a handful of times. Its recognized antigen is unknown. Base qualities are not recorded, but no much larger clone differs from it by a single base. This record belongs to a study of T-cell memory formation after mild COVID-19 (dated by TCRdb to the early 2020s). Regarding the study in general: Most TCR sequence clusters were specific to one of the two donors. T-cell clones expanding and contracting after mild COVID-19 in a couple of donors were tracked by longitudinal TCRalpha and TCRbeta repertoire sequencing. The cohort comprised two young, previously healthy adult volunteers, one female and one male.

Sequenced using an Illumina NovaSeq 6000. cDNA libraries for TCRalpha and TCRbeta were prepared by 5'RACE using constant-segment primers, with sample barcodes and unique molecular identifiers added. Trizol reagent was used to extract RNA from every sample. Amplification of the libraries took two PCR steps, and the second step added a second sample barcode plus Illumina TruSeq adapters. Libraries were sequenced on an Illumina NovaSeq with 2 x 150 bp paired-end reads. Per the source publication's procedure: With migec v1.2.7, reads were demultiplexed and then collapsed into UMI-guided consensus sequences. Using mixcr v2.1.11, the UMI consensuses were aligned to TRA and TRB V and J templates and assembled into clonotypes. Expanded or contracted clonotypes were those called significant by both edgeR and NoisET, with noise models trained on biological replicates. For edgeR calls, a false discovery rate-adjusted p below 0.01 and a log2 fold-change threshold of 1 were applied. As an exploratory analysis of dynamics, max-normalized trajectories of the 1000 most abundant clonotypes were examined by PCA with hierarchical clustering. Separately sequenced CD4+ and CD8+ repertoires were used to assign a CD4 or CD8 phenotype to each responding clone. TCRdb redid the processing of the public reads, applying fastp at Q25 and MiXCR, and retained in-frame beta chains. Records with the same CDR3 protein are collapsed into one entry carrying the most frequent genes and DNA. The V and J calls follow TCRdb's processing rather than the paper's. Here the sample has nearly 110,000 distinct CDR3 sequences; around 14% occur a single time. 30% to 45% of the sample is taken by the ten largest.

CDR1 MNHEY and CDR2 SVGEGT are derived from the germline V gene. From its cysteine to its phenylalanine, the CDR3 spans 13 amino acids. Solely the CDR3 DNA is kept, with 39 bases framed from the first base. The germline V and J ends show losses of 5 bases and 1 base respectively, and no gene match explains 2 bases of the junction. Study-wide conclusions, independent of this receptor: The study included only a couple of mild cases, and larger cohorts that include severe cases with pre-infection samples were judged to be necessary. The detection of some responding clones in pre-infection memory suggests that pre-existing cross-reactive memory T cells joined the SARS-CoV-2 response. Clones contracting from day 15 to 85 had balanced CD4/CD8 phenotypes, while a second wave expanding from day 15 to 37 was biased towards CD4+. Contracting CD4+ clones were found mainly in CM and EM memory subsets, while CD8+ clones were enriched in EMRA. The second-wave clones that peaked on day 37 were not confirmed to be SARS-CoV-2 specific.

PBMCs were isolated by Ficoll-Paque density gradient centrifugation. The V gene is TRBV6-2 or TRBV6-3 and the J gene is TRBJ2-7; the junction holds 7 bases that match TRBD1. This receptor was identified in a man aged 18 to 30 who had mild COVID-19 (a few samples of this study predate the infection). The sample titles of this study are shuffled in the database, so cell type and time point are left out; the donor was told from shared clones. The sequencing sample was made of PBMCs or a T cell subset sorted from them (not recorded which). Here is the DNA: TGTGCCAGCAGTCGACAGGGTTCCTACGAGCAGTACTTC. This gives the protein CASSRQGSYEQYF.